This T cell receptor beta chain was captured in a study of blood T cell repertoires in COVID-19. CDR3 length equals 13 residues. CDR1 and CDR2 (germline): MNHEY, SVGAGI. Trimming took 7 bases from V and 3 from J, leaving 12 bases between them. Assay used: immunoSEQ multiplex PCR; TCRdb lists only in-frame clones, some missing. This table holds nearly 95,000 clones, roughly 87% found once. The sequencing sample was made of peripheral blood. The chain recombines TRBV6-5 with TRBJ1-2, with D tentatively TRBD1 (5 bases). The clonotype originates from a woman aged 80 or older with acute or convalescent COVID-19. CDR3 region: CASTQTGDYGYTF. DNA of the CDR3: TGTGCCAGCACCCAAACAGGAGACTATGGCTACACCTTC.